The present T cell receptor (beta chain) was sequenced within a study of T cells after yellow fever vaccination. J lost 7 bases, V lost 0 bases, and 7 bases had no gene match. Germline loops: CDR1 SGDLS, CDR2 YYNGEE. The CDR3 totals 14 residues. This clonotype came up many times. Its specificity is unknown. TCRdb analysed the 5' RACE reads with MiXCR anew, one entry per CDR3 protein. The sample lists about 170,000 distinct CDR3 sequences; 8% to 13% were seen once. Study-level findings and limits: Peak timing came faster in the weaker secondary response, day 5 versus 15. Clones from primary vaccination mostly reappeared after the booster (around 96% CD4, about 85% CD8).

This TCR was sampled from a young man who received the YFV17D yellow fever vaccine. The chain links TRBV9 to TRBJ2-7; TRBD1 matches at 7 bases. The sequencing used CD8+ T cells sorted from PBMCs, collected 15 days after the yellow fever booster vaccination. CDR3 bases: TGTGCCAGCAGCGTAGGCAGGGGGACGGTAGAGCAGTACGTC. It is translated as CASSVGRGTVEQYV.